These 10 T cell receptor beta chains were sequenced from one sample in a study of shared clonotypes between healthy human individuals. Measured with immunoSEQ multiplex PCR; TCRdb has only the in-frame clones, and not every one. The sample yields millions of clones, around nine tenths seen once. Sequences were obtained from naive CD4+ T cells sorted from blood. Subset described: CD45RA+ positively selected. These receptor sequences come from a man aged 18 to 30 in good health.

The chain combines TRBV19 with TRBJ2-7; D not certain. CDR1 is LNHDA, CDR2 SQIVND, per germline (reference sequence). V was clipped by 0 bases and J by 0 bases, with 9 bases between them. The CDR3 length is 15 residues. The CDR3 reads CASSIDLLNSYEQYF. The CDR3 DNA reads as TGTGCCAGTAGTATAGATCTCCTAAACTCCTACGAGCAGTACTTC.

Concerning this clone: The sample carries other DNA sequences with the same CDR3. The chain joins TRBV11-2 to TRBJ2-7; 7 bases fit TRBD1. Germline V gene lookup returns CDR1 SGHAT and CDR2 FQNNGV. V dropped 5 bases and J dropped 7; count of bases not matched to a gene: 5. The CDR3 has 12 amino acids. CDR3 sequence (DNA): TGTGCCAGCAGCCGCGACAGGGATGAGCAGTACTTC. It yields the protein CASSRDRDEQYF.

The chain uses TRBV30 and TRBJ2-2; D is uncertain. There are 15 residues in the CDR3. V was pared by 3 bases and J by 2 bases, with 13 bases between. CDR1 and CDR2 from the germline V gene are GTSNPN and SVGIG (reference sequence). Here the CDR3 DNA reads TGTGCCTGGAGGTCGGGCCAGGCAAACACCGGGGAGCTGTTTTTT. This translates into CAWRSGQANTGELFF.

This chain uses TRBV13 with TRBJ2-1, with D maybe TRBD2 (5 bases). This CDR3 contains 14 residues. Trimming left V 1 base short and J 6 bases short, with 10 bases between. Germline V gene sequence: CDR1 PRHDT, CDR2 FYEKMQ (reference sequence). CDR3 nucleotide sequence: TGTGCCAGCAGCTTAGTTGGACTGACCAATGAGCAGTTCTTC. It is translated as CASSLVGLTNEQFF. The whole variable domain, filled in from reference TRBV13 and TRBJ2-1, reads AAGVIQSPRHLIKEKRETATLKCYPIPRHDTVYWYQQGPGQDPQFLISFYEKMQSDKGSIPDRFSAQQFSDYHSELNMSSLELGDSALYFCASSLVGLTNEQFFGPGTRLTVL.

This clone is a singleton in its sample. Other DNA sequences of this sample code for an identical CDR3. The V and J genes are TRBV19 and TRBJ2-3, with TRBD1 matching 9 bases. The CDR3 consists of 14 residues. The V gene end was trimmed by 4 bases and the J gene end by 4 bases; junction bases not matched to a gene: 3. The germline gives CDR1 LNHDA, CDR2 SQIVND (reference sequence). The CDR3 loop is CASSKGQGADTQYF. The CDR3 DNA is TGTGCCAGTAGTAAGGGACAGGGAGCAGATACGCAGTATTTT.

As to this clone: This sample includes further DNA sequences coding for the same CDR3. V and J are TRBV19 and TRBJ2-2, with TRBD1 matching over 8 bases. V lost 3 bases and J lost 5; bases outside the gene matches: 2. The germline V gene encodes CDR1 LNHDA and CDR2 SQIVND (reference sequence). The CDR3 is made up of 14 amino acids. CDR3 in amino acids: CASSIQGATGELFF. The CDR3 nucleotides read TGTGCCAGTAGTATCCAGGGGGCAACCGGGGAGCTGTTTTTT.

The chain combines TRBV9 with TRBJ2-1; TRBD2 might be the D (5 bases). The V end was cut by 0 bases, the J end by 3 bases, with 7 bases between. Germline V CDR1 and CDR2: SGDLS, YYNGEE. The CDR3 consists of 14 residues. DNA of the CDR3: TGTGCCAGCAGCGTAGACGGGAACTACAATGAGCAGTTCTTC. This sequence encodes CASSVDGNYNEQFF.

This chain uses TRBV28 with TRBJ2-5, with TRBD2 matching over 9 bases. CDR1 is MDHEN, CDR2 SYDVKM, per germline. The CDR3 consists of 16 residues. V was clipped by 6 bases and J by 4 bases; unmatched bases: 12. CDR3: CASSGGTAGGLETQYF. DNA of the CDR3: TGTGCCAGCAGCGGGGGAACAGCGGGAGGCTTAGAGACCCAGTACTTC. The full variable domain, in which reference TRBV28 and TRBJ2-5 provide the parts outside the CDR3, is DVKVTQSSRYLVKRTGEKVFLECVQDMDHENMFWYRQDPGLGLRLIYFSYDVKMKEKGDIPEGYSVSREKKERFSLILESASTNQTSMYLCASSGGTAGGLETQYFGPGTRLLVL.

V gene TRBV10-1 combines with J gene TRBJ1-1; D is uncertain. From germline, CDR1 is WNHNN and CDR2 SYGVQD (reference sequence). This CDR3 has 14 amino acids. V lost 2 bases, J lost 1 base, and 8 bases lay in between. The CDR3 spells CASSETRKNTEAFF. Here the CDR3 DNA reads TGCGCCAGCAGTGAGACACGGAAGAACACTGAAGCTTTCTTT.

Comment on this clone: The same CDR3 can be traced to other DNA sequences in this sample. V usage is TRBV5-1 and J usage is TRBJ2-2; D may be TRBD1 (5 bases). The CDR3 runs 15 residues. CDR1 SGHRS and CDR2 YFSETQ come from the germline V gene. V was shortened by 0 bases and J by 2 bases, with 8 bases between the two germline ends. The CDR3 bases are TGCGCCAGCAGCTTGGGACAGAGTAACACCGGGGAGCTGTTTTTT. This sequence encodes CASSLGQSNTGELFF.